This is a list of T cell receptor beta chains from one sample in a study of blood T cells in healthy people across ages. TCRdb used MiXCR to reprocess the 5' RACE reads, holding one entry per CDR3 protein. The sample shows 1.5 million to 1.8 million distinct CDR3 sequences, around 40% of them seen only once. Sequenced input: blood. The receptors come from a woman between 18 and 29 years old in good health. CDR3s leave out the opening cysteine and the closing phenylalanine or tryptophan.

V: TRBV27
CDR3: ASISGTSGTTGELF

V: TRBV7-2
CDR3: ASSAGTFYQPQH

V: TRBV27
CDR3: ASSAYRGNTEAF

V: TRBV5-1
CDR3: ASSADSQTQN

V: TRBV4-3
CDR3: ASSQTRTSGLSDTQY

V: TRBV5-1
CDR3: ASSLVDSGNTIY

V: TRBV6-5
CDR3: ASSDRVGASYEQY

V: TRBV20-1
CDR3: SARSLSGRDEQY

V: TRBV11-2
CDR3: ASRSRVSGANVLT

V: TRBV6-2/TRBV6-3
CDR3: ASTQLGTTYNEQY

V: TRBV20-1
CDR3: SALVVAGVYNEQF

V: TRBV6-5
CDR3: ASSYSQTSAGELF

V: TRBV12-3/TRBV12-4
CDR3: ASSFGAGGPSSYNEQF

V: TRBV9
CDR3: ASSVDQLSSYNEQF

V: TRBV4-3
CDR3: ARSQEVAGSYNEQF

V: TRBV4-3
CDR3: ASSQDYQGLLAGYT